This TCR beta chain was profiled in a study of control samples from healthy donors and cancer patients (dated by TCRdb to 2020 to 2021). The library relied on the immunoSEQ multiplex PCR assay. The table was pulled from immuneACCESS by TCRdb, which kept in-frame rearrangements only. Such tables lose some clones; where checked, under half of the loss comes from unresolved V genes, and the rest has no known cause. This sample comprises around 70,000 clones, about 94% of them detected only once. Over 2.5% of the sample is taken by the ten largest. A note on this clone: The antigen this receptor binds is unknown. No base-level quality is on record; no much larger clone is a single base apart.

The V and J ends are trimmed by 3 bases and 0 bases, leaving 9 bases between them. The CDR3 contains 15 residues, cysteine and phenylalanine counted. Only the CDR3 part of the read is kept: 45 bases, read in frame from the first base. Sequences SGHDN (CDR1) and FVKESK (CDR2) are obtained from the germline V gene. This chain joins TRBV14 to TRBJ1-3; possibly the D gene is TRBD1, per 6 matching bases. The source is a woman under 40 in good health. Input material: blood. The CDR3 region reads CASSHGTFSGNTIYF. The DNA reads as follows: TGTGCCAGCAGCCATGGGACATTCTCTGGAAACACCATATATTTT.